The clone carrying this TCR beta chain was seen at least ten times. Its cognate antigen is unknown. This sample stems from a study of CD8 T cells in ankylosing spondylitis. Study-wide findings and caveats: Disease-linked clones bore a CD8+ phenotype, appearing relatively rarely in peripheral blood.

Germline lookup yields CDR1 DFQATT and CDR2 SNEGSKA (reference sequence). The CDR3 length is 15 residues. V lost 0 bases and J 7 bases, leaving 19 bases between the germline ends. Each CDR3 protein is one row after TCRdb ran MiXCR on the 5' RACE reads. Of more than 200,000 distinct CDR3 sequences listed, approximately 24% are singletons. Sequencing input: blood, either unsorted or a sorted T cell fraction (not recorded which). The source is a male donor with ankylosing spondylitis or in good health (not recorded which). The chain links TRBV20-1 to TRBJ2-7; D possibly corresponds to TRBD1 (6 bases). The CDR3 is CSARDRRLKGVEQYF. CDR3 sequence (DNA): TGCAGTGCTAGAGATCGGAGGTTAAAGGGGGTAGAGCAGTACTTC.